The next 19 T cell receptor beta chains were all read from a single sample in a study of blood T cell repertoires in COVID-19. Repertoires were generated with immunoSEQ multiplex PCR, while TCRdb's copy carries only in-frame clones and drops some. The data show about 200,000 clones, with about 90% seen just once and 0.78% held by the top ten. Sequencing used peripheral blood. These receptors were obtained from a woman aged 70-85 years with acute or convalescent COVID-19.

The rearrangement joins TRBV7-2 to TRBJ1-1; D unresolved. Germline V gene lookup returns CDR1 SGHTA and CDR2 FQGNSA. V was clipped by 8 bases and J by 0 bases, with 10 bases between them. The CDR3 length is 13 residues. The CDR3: CASGAVLNTEAFF. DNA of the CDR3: TGTGCCAGCGGTGCAGTCTTGAACACTGAAGCTTTCTTT.

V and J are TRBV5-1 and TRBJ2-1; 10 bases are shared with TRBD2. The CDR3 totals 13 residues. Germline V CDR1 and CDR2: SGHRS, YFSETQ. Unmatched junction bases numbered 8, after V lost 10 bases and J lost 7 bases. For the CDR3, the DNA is TGCGCCTCACAGAGCGGGAGGGTAAATGAGCAGTTCTTC. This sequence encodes CASQSGRVNEQFF.

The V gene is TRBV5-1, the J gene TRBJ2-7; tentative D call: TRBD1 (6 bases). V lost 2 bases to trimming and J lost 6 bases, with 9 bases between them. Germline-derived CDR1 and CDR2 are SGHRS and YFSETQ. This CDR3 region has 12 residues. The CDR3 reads CASSFEGGEQYF. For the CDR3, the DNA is TGCGCCAGCAGCTTCGAAGGGGGCGAGCAGTACTTC.

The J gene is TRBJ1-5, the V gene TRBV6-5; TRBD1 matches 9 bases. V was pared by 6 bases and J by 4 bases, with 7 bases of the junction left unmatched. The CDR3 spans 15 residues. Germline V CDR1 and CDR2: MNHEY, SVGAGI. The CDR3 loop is CASSPGTGRNQPQHF. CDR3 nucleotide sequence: TGTGCCAGCAGCCCGGGGACAGGGCGAAATCAGCCCCAGCATTTT.

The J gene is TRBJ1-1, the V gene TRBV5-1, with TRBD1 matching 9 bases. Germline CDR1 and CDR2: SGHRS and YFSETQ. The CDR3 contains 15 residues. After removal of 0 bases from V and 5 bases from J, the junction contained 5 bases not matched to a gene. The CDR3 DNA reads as TGCGCCAGCAGCTTGGAAACAGGGGGCTTTACTGAAGCTTTCTTT. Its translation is CASSLETGGFTEAFF.

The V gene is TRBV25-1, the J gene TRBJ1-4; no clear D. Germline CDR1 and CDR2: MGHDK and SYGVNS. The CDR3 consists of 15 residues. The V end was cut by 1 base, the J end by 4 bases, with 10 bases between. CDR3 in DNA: TGTGCCAGCAGTGAATCAGCAGGCTATAATGAAAAACTGTTTTTT. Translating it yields CASSESAGYNEKLFF.

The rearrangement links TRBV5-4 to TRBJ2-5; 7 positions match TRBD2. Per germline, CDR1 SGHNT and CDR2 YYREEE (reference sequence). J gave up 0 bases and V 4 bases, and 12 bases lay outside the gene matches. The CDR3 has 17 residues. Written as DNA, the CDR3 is TGTGCCAGCAGCCCCGACGGGGGAGGGGTGTACCAAGAGACCCAGTACTTC. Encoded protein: CASSPDGGGVYQETQYF. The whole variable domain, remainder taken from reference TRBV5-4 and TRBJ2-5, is ETGVTQSPTHLIKTRGQQVTLRCSSQSGHNTVSWYQQALGQGPQFIFQYYREEENGRGNFPPRFSGLQFPNYSSELNVNALELDDSALYLCASSPDGGGVYQETQYFGPGTRLLVL.

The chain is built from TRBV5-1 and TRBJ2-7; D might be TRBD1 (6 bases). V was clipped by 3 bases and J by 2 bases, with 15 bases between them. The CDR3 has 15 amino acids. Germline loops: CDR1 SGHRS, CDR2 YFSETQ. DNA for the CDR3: TGCGCCAGCAGCTCAGGACTGGACAGAGCCTACGAGCAGTACTTC. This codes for CASSSGLDRAYEQYF.

The chain's CDR3 is CASSLTSGGTFGYTF. DNA of the CDR3: TGTGCCAGCAGTTTAACCTCCGGTGGGACATTTGGCTACACCTTC. The genes are TRBV27 and TRBJ1-2; D may be TRBD1 (6 bases). Per germline, CDR1 MNHEY and CDR2 SMNVEV (reference sequence). The CDR3 is 15 amino acids. V lost 2 bases to trimming and J lost 7 bases, with 17 bases between them.

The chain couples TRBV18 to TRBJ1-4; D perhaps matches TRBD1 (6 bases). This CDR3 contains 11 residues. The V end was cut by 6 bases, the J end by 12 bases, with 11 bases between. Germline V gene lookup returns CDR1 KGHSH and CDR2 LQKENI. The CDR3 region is CASSQQGQLFF. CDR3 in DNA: TGTGCCAGCTCTCAACAGGGACAACTGTTTTTT.

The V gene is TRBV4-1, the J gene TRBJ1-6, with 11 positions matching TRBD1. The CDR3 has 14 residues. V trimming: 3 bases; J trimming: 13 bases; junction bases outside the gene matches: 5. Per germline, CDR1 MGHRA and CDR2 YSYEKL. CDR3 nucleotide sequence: TGCGCCAGCAGCCATAGGGACAGGGGGTCCCCCCTCCACTTT. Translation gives CASSHRDRGSPLHF.

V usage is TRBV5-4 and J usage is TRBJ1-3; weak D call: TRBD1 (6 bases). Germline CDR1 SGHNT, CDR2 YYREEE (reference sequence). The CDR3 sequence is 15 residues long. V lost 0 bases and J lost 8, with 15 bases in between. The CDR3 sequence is CASSLGGQAGDTIYF. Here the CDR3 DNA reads TGTGCCAGCAGCTTGGGGGGACAAGCTGGGGACACCATATATTTT.

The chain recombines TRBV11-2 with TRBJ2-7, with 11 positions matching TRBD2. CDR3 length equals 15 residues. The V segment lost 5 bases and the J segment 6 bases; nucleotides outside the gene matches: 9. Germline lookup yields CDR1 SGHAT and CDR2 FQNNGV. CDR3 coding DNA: TGTGCCAGCAGCCCTCAACTAGCGGGAGTGGGCGAGCAGTACTTC. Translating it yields CASSPQLAGVGEQYF.

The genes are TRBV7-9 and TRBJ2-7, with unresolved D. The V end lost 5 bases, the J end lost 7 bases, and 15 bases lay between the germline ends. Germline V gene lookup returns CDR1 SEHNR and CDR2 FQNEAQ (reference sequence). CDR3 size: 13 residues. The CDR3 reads CASSPPASREQYF. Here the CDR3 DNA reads TGTGCCAGCAGCCCCCCAGCTTCCAGGGAGCAGTACTTC.

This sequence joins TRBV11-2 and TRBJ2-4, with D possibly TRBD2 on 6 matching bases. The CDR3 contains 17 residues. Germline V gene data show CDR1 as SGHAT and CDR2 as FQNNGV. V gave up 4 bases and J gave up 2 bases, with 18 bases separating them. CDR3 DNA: TGTGCCAGCAGCTCTAGCCCCGGCGGGGAGCCCAAAAACATTCAGTACTTC. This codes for CASSSSPGGEPKNIQYF.

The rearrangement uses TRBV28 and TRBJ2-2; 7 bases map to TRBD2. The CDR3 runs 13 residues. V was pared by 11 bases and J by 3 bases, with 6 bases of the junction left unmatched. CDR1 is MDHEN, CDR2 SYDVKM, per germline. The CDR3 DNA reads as TGTGCCGGGGGACTATCTCACACCGGGGAGCTGTTTTTT. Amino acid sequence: CAGGLSHTGELFF.

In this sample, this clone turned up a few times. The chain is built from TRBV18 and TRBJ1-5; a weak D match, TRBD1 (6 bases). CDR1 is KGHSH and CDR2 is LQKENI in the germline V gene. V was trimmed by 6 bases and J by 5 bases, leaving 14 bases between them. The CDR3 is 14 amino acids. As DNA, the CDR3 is TGTGCCAGCTCCTCCGGACAGACGGATCAGCCCCAGCATTTT. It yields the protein CASSSGQTDQPQHF. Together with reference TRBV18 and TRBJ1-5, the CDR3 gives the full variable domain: NAGVMQNPRHLVRRRGQEARLRCSPMKGHSHVYWYRQLPEEGLKFMVYLQKENIIDESGMPKERFSAEFPKEGPSILRIQQVVRGDSAAYFCASSSGQTDQPQHFGDGTRLSIL.

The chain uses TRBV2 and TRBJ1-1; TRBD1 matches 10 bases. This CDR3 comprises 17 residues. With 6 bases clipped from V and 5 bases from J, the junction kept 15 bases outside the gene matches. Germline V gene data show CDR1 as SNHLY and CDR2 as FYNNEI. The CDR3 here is CASRSTGTGARRTEAFF. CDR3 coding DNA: TGTGCCAGCAGGTCAACCGGGACAGGGGCGAGGAGGACTGAAGCTTTCTTT.

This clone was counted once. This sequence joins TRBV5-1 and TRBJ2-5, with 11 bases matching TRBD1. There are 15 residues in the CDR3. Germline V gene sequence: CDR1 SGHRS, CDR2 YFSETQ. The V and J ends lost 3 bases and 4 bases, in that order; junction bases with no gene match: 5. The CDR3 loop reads CASSSSGTGGETQYF. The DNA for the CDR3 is TGCGCCAGCAGCTCCTCCGGGACAGGGGGAGAGACCCAGTACTTC.